One and the same sample provided the 32 T cell receptor beta chains below, sequenced in a study of blood T cell repertoires in COVID-19. Produced via immunoSEQ multiplex PCR; TCRdb's table is partial and in-frame only. The table has under 150,000 clones, around 84% seen once. Material: peripheral blood. These receptors came from a human donor in a cohort sampled during active COVID-19.

The chain uses TRBV30 and TRBJ2-1; tentatively, D is TRBD1 (6 bases). Looked up from germline, CDR1 is GTSNPN and CDR2 is SVGIG (reference sequence). The length of the CDR3 is 11 residues. Trimming removed 2 bases from V and 9 bases from J, with 8 bases in between. The CDR3 region has the DNA TGTGCCTGGAGTAGAGGGGGTGAGCAGTTCTTC. It yields the protein CAWSRGGEQFF.

V gene TRBV19 combines with J gene TRBJ2-7, with 7 bases that match TRBD2. This CDR3 has 15 amino acids. Trimming at V came to 6 bases and at J to 3 bases, leaving 11 bases not matched to a gene. Germline-derived CDR1 and CDR2 are LNHDA and SQIVND (reference sequence). The CDR3 coding sequence is TGTGCCAGTAGCCTCAAGTTTGCGGGGGACTACGAGCAGTACTTC. It codes for CASSLKFAGDYEQYF.

The gene calls are TRBV30 and TRBJ1-1; D ambiguous. The CDR3 totals 12 residues. Germline CDR1 is GTSNPN and CDR2 is SVGIG (reference sequence). The V end was cut by 2 bases, the J end by 1 base, with 5 bases between. CDR3 protein: CAWSLANTEAFF. The CDR3 nucleotides read TGTGCCTGGAGTCTGGCGAACACTGAAGCTTTCTTT.

This sequence joins TRBV3-1 (or the pseudogene TRBV3-2) and TRBJ2-7; 9 positions agree with TRBD2. The germline gives CDR1 LGHDT, CDR2 YNNKEL (reference sequence). The CDR3 contains 14 residues. Trimming at V came to 2 bases and at J to 3 bases, leaving 2 bases not matched to a gene. CDR3 sequence: CASSQLAGYYEQYF. The CDR3, as DNA: TGTGCCAGCAGCCAACTAGCGGGGTACTACGAGCAGTACTTC.

The CDR3 DNA reads as TGTGCCAGCAGTGACAGCTCCTACAATGAGCAGTTCTTC. Translating it yields CASSDSSYNEQFF. This chain joins TRBV6-2 or TRBV6-3 and TRBJ2-1; a weak D match, TRBD1 (5 bases). Germline CDR1 is MNHEY and CDR2 is SVGEGT. The V end was cut by 5 bases, the J end by 0 bases, with 5 bases between. The CDR3 is 13 residues long.

The chain carries TRBV5-6 and TRBJ2-7, with D possibly matching TRBD1 (6 bases). The CDR3 consists of 12 residues. Trimming took 4 bases from V and 2 from J, leaving 7 bases between them. Germline CDR1 and CDR2: SGHDT and YYEEEE. This chain's CDR3 is CASSRDTYEQYF. The CDR3 DNA reads as TGTGCCAGCAGCAGGGACACCTACGAGCAGTACTTC. Full variable domain (rest looked up from reference TRBV5-6 and TRBJ2-7): DAGVTQSPTHLIKTRGQQVTLRCSPKSGHDTVSWYQQALGQGPQFIFQYYEEEERQRGNFPDRFSGHQFPNYSSELNVNALLLGDSALYLCASSRDTYEQYFGPGTRLTVT.

To note about this clone: Relative to the germline gene, one junction end is altered; a read error may explain this. The chain combines TRBV4-3 with TRBJ1-1; TRBD1 agrees at 7 bases. Germline V lookup: CDR1 LGHNA, CDR2 YSLEER. The CDR3 consists of 14 residues. Here the CDR3 reads CASSQDYGQAPPGF. The CDR3 coding sequence is TGCGCCAGCAGCCAAGATTACGGACAGGCGCCCCCGGGCTTT.

Here the CDR3 reads CASSVDPERVYGYTF. CDR3 nucleotides: TGTGCCAGCAGCGTAGACCCGGAGAGGGTCTATGGCTACACCTTC. The chain couples TRBV9 to TRBJ1-2; no firm D call. With 0 bases removed from V and 4 bases from J, the gap between germline ends came to 13 bases. The CDR3 consists of 15 residues. Germline V gene data show CDR1 as SGDLS and CDR2 as YYNGEE.

This clone was seen a handful of times. The chain employs TRBV2 and TRBJ1-4, with D possibly TRBD1 on 6 matching bases. The CDR3 runs to 14 residues. Trimming cost V 2 bases and J 7 bases, with 11 bases left between them. Germline-derived CDR1 and CDR2 are SNHLY and FYNNEI. The CDR3 DNA follows: TGTGCCAGCAGTGAAATGGGGGCTGTTGAAAAACTGTTTTTT. Amino acids: CASSEMGAVEKLFF.

The J gene is TRBJ2-1, the V gene TRBV5-4; 10 bases fit TRBD2. Per the germline V gene, CDR1 is SGHNT and CDR2 is YYREEE (reference sequence). The CDR3 covers 15 residues. V lost 6 bases, J lost 4 bases, and 7 bases stayed unmatched. The CDR3 nucleotides are TGTGCCAGCAACCTGGGAGCGGGGGGGTACAATGAGCAGTTCTTC. Translation: CASNLGAGGYNEQFF.

The chain combines TRBV4-2 with TRBJ2-7, with 7 bases fitting TRBD1. CDR3 length: 13 amino acids. Germline CDR1 reads LGHNA; CDR2 reads YNFKEQ. The J segment lost 4 bases and the V segment lost 3 bases, leaving 3 bases of the junction unmatched. CDR3 residues: CASSHEQGYEQYF. In DNA, the CDR3 is TGTGCCAGCAGCCATGAACAGGGGTACGAGCAGTACTTC.

This clone has a handful of counts. The V call is TRBV5-1, the J call TRBJ1-2; possibly TRBD1 for D (6 bases). In germline, CDR1 is SGHRS, CDR2 YFSETQ. The germline V and J ends were trimmed by 0 bases and 6 bases, with 15 bases remaining between them. The length of the CDR3 is 15 residues. The CDR3 spells CASSLVAGVRDGYTF. In DNA form, the CDR3 reads TGCGCCAGCAGCTTGGTGGCAGGGGTAAGGGATGGCTACACCTTC.

The gene calls are TRBV7-9 and TRBJ2-1, with 10 positions matching TRBD2. Germline loops: CDR1 SEHNR, CDR2 FQNEAQ (reference sequence). The CDR3 sequence is 16 residues long. V gave up 5 bases and J gave up 8 bases; unmatched junction bases: 12. The chain's CDR3 is CASSTRVAGGSDEQFF. DNA for the CDR3: TGTGCCAGCAGCACACGGGTAGCGGGGGGTTCCGATGAGCAGTTCTTC. Based on the CDR3 plus reference TRBV7-9 and TRBJ2-1, the full variable domain is DTGVSQNPRHKITKRGQNVTFRCDPISEHNRLYWYRQTLGQGPEFLTYFQNEAQLEKSRLLSDRFSAERPKGSFSTLEIQRTEQGDSAMYLCASSTRVAGGSDEQFFGPGTRLTVL.

The chain employs TRBV14 and TRBJ1-1, with 11 bases that match TRBD1. This CDR3 is 17 amino acids long. Looked up from germline, CDR1 is SGHDN and CDR2 is FVKESK. V was pared by 3 bases and J by 3 bases, with 9 bases of the junction left unmatched. The CDR3, as DNA: TGTGCCAGCAGCCATGCAGGACAGGGGGCGCGGGACACTGAAGCTTTCTTT. Translation gives CASSHAGQGARDTEAFF. The full variable domain, with the rest looked up from reference TRBV14 and TRBJ1-1, is EAGVTQFPSHSVIEKGQTVTLRCDPISGHDNLYWYRRVMGKEIKFLLHFVKESKQDESGMPNNRFLAERTGGTYSTLKVQPAELEDSGVYFCASSHAGQGARDTEAFFGQGTRLTVV.

This clone was seen a single time. V is TRBV6-5 and J is TRBJ2-3, with 7 bases lining up with TRBD1. Germline V gene data show CDR1 as MNHEY and CDR2 as SVGAGI. There are 13 residues in the CDR3. V was pared by 10 bases and J by 4 bases, with 8 bases of the junction left unmatched. CDR3 DNA sequence: TGTGCCACCAAGTCAGGGGGAGCAGATACGCAGTATTTT. It is translated as CATKSGGADTQYF.

The chain uses TRBV3-1 (or the pseudogene TRBV3-2) and TRBJ1-4, with TRBD1 identical over 8 bases. The CDR3 covers 15 residues. Per germline, CDR1 LGHDT and CDR2 YNNKEL (reference sequence). V was clipped by 1 base and J by 2 bases; unmatched bases: 0. CDR3 protein: CASSQGDRTNEKLFF. The CDR3 DNA follows: TGTGCCAGCAGCCAAGGGGACAGGACTAATGAAAAACTGTTTTTT.

This clone was seen more than once but under ten times. This rearrangement joins TRBV7-7 to TRBJ2-5, with 7 nucleotides matching TRBD2. Germline V CDR1 and CDR2: SSHAT, FNYEAQ (reference sequence). The CDR3 extends over 17 amino acids. V gave up 0 bases and J gave up 2 bases; unmatched junction bases: 9. The CDR3 loop is CASSLAVASGAQETQYF. The CDR3 bases are TGTGCCAGCAGCTTAGCCGTAGCTAGCGGTGCTCAAGAGACCCAGTACTTC. The variable domain in full, completed from reference TRBV7-7 and TRBJ2-5, reads GAGVSQSPRYKVTKRGQDVTLRCDPISSHATLYWYQQALGQGPEFLTYFNYEAQPDKSGLPSDRFSAERPEGSISTLTIQRTEQRDSAMYRCASSLAVASGAQETQYFGPGTRLLVL.

This clone was recorded once. The rearrangement links TRBV4-2 to TRBJ1-2; D is ambiguous. The CDR3 has 16 amino acids. Between the trimmed V and J ends, which lost 1 base and 2 bases, there was a span of 14 bases. The V gene's germline CDR1 is LGHNA and CDR2 YNFKEQ. The CDR3 DNA is TGTGCCAGCAGCCAAGGTGGGCAGGCCACGAACTATGGCTACACCTTC. Protein product: CASSQGGQATNYGYTF.

V is TRBV24-1 and J is TRBJ2-2; TRBD1 is a possible D gene (6 bases). From germline, CDR1 is KGHDR and CDR2 SFDVKD. The CDR3 is 15 amino acids. V lost 0 bases to trimming and J lost 7 bases, with 11 bases between them. Here the CDR3 reads CATSDLRQGIGELFF. DNA for the CDR3: TGTGCCACCAGTGATTTGCGGCAGGGGATCGGGGAGCTGTTTTTT.

The V call is TRBV19, the J call TRBJ1-2; TRBD1 matches at 7 bases. This CDR3 contains 14 residues. Germline trimming cut 9 bases from V and 2 bases from J; bases unmatched to any gene: 9. Germline V gene sequence: CDR1 LNHDA, CDR2 SQIVND (reference sequence). The chain's CDR3 is CASTGTAINYGYTF. As DNA, the CDR3 is TGTGCCAGCACCGGGACAGCTATAAACTATGGCTACACCTTC. The variable domain in full, completed from reference TRBV19 and TRBJ1-2, reads DGGITQSPKYLFRKEGQNVTLSCEQNLNHDAMYWYRQDPGQGLRLIYYSQIVNDFQKGDIAEGYSVSREKKESFPLTVTSAQKNPTAFYLCASTGTAINYGYTFGSGTRLTVV.

This chain joins TRBV4-3 and TRBJ1-2; 7 bases agree with TRBD1. CDR3 length: 18 residues. With V trimmed by 3 bases and J by 4 bases, 17 bases remained unmatched. The V gene's germline CDR1 is LGHNA and CDR2 YSLEER. In DNA form, the CDR3 reads TGCGCCAGCAGCCACCAACTCTGGGGCTTGCGGGACAGCTATGGCTACACCTTC. Encoded protein: CASSHQLWGLRDSYGYTF.

This chain joins TRBV28 and TRBJ2-1; 8 bases agree with TRBD2. Trimming removed 7 bases from V and 9 bases from J; junction bases left unmatched: 14. Germline V gene data show CDR1 as MDHEN and CDR2 as SYDVKM. This CDR3 has 15 amino acids. The CDR3: CASIPGGSGVGEQFF. The DNA of the CDR3 is TGTGCCAGCATCCCTGGGGGTAGCGGGGTTGGTGAGCAGTTCTTC.

CDR3 protein: CASSYRGERGAFF. The CDR3 DNA is TGTGCCAGCAGTTACCGGGGGGAGCGCGGAGCTTTCTTT. The rearrangement links TRBV6-5 to TRBJ1-1, with D possibly being TRBD1 (5 bases). CDR3 size: 13 residues. Trimming took off 2 bases at V and 10 bases at J, with 14 bases between the two ends. Germline assignment: CDR1 MNHEY and CDR2 SVGAGI.

This clone appeared once. V and J are TRBV4-2 and TRBJ1-5; D uncertain. CDR3 length: 16 residues. The V gene's germline CDR1 is LGHNA and CDR2 YNFKEQ. Trimming stripped 0 bases from V and 0 bases from J, with 9 bases between. The CDR3 region has the DNA TGTGCCAGCAGCCAAGAAGGTGGAGGTAGCAATCAGCCCCAGCATTTT. The encoded protein is CASSQEGGGSNQPQHF.

V is TRBV6-5 and J is TRBJ2-7; a possible D gene is TRBD1 (6 bases). CDR3 size: 14 residues. Germline V CDR1 and CDR2: MNHEY, SVGAGI. Trimming left V 6 bases short and J 2 bases short, with 14 bases between. The CDR3 region has the DNA TGTGCCAGCAGGGACAGCTATCTAACCTACGAGCAGTACTTC. It codes for CASRDSYLTYEQYF.

This chain uses TRBV12-3 or TRBV12-4 with TRBJ2-5; D not certain. CDR3 length: 13 amino acids. Trimming left V 3 bases short and J 4 bases short, with 9 bases between. The CDR3 loop reads CASSLARTETQYF. In DNA form, the CDR3 reads TGTGCCAGCAGTTTGGCAAGAACAGAGACCCAGTACTTC.

The chain couples TRBV3-1 (or the pseudogene TRBV3-2) to TRBJ2-1; 11 bases are shared with TRBD2. This CDR3 is 15 amino acids long. Germline loops: CDR1 LGHDT, CDR2 YNNKEL (reference sequence). The ends lost 5 bases at V and 6 bases at J; junction bases unmatched: 6. The CDR3 spells CASSYSGGASNEQFF. The CDR3 DNA follows: TGTGCCAGCAGCTATAGCGGGGGGGCGAGCAATGAGCAGTTCTTC.

This chain connects TRBV28 to TRBJ2-3; 7 nucleotides match TRBD2. Germline V lookup: CDR1 MDHEN, CDR2 SYDVKM. The CDR3 contains 16 residues. V shed 3 bases and J 8 bases; nucleotides not matched to a gene: 14. CDR3: CASSFRRTSLLATQYF. The CDR3 nucleotides read TGTGCCAGCAGTTTTCGGAGGACTAGTCTGCTAGCTACGCAGTATTTT.

This clone has more than one count but fewer than ten. CDR3 sequence (DNA): TGTGCCAGCAGCTTATCAGGGGATCAGCCCCAGCATTTT. This codes for CASSLSGDQPQHF. V is TRBV11-2 and J is TRBJ1-5, with D possibly matching TRBD1 (6 bases). CDR3 size: 13 residues. Germline loops: CDR1 SGHAT, CDR2 FQNNGV. The V gene lost 2 bases and the J gene lost 5 bases, with 7 bases spanning the gap.

The chain uses TRBV5-1 and TRBJ2-3, with D maybe TRBD2 (7 bases). This CDR3 region has 13 residues. Germline V lookup: CDR1 SGHRS, CDR2 YFSETQ. V was shortened by 4 bases and J by 6 bases, with 12 bases between the two germline ends. For the CDR3, the DNA is TGCGCCAGCAGCCCGGGGGGCAGGGATACGCAGTATTTT. It encodes CASSPGGRDTQYF.

The chain links TRBV6-6 to TRBJ2-3, with 7 bases lining up with TRBD1. V was clipped by 1 base and J by 8 bases; unmatched bases: 12. The V gene's germline CDR1 is MNHNY and CDR2 SVGAGI (reference sequence). The CDR3 covers 16 residues. The chain's CDR3 is CASSYYRGPEGSTQYF. The CDR3 DNA is TGTGCCAGCAGTTACTACAGGGGCCCCGAGGGGAGTACGCAGTATTTT.

This chain uses TRBV7-9 with TRBJ1-3; 8 positions match TRBD1. The V gene's germline CDR1 is SEHNR and CDR2 FQNEAQ (reference sequence). The CDR3 covers 13 residues. V was clipped by 3 bases and J by 7 bases; unmatched bases: 2. The CDR3 region is CASSLTGVNTIYF. The DNA of the CDR3 is TGTGCCAGCAGCTTGACAGGGGTTAACACCATATATTTT. Based on the CDR3 plus reference TRBV7-9 and TRBJ1-3, the full variable domain is DTGVSQNPRHKITKRGQNVTFRCDPISEHNRLYWYRQTLGQGPEFLTYFQNEAQLEKSRLLSDRFSAERPKGSFSTLEIQRTEQGDSAMYLCASSLTGVNTIYFGEGSWLTVV.